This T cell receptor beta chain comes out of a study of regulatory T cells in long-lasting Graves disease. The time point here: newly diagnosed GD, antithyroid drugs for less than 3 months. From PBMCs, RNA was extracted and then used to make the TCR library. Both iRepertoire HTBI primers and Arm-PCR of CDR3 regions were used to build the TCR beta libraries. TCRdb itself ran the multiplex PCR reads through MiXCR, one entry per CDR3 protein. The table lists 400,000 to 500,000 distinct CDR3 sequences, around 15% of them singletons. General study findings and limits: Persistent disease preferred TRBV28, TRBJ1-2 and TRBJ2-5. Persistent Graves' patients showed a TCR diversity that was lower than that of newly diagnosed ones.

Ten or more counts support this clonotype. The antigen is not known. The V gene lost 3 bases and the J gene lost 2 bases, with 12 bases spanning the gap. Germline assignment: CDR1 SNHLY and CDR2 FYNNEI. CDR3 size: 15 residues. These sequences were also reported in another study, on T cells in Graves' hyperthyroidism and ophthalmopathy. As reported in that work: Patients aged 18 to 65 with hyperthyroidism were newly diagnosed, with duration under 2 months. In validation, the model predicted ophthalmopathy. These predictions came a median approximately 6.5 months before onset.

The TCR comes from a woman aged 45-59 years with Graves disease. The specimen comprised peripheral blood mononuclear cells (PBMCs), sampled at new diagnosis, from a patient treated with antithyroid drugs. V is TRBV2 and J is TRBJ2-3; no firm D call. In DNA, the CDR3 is TGTGCCAGCAGTGATGGCAGAATTTACACAGATACGCAGTATTTT. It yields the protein CASSDGRIYTDTQYF.